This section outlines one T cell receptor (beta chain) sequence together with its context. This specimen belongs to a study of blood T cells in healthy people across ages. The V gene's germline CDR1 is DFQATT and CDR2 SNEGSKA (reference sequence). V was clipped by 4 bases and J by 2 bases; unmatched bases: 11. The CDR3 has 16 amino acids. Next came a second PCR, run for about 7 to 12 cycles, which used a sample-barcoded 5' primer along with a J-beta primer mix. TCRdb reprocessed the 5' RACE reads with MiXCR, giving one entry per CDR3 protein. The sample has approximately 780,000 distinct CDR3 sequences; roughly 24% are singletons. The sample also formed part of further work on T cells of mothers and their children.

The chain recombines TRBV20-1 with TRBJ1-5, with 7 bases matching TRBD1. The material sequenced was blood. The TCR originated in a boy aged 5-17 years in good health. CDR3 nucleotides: TGCAGTGCTACCTACATTACAGGGGTGGGCAATCAGCCCCAGCATTTT. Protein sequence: CSATYITGVGNQPQHF.